Many counts were recorded for the clone carrying this TCR beta chain. V was pared by 5 bases and J by 5 bases, with 12 bases of the junction left unmatched. CDR3 size: 15 residues. Germline V CDR1 and CDR2: DFQATT, SNEGSKA (reference sequence). TCR alpha and beta CDR3 regions were amplified from RNA using iRepertoire nested multiplex PCR. TCRdb itself ran the multiplex PCR reads through MiXCR, one entry per CDR3 protein. The table records tens of thousands of distinct CDR3 sequences, roughly 39% of them present only once. This record comes from a study of glioma-infiltrating T cells. The rearrangement links TRBV20-1 to TRBJ2-1; 7 nucleotides line up with TRBD1. Sequences were obtained from glioma tissue, nonneoplastic brain tissue, or PBMCs (not recorded which). The clonotype originates from a human donor with low-grade glioma or glioblastoma, undergoing nonglioma brain surgery, or in good health (not recorded which). The CDR3 loop reads CSAQTSDRLNNEQFF. DNA for the CDR3: TGCAGTGCTCAAACCTCGGACAGGTTAAACAATGAGCAGTTCTTC.